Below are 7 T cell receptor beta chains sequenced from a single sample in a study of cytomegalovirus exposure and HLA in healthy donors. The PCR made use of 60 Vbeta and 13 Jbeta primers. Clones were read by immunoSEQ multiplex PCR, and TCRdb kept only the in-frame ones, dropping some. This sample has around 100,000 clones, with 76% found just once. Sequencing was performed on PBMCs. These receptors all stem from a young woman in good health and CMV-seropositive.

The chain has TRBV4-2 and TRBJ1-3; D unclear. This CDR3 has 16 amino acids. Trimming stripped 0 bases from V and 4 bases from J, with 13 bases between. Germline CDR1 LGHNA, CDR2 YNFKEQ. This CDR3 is CASSQDPEGPGNTIYF. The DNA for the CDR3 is TGTGCCAGCAGCCAAGATCCCGAGGGCCCCGGAAACACCATATATTTT.

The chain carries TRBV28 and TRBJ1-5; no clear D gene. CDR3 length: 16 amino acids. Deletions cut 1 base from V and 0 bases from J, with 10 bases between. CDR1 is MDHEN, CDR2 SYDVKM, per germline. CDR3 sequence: CASSLLARVSNQPQHF. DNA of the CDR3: TGTGCCAGCAGTTTATTGGCCCGGGTTAGCAATCAGCCCCAGCATTTT.

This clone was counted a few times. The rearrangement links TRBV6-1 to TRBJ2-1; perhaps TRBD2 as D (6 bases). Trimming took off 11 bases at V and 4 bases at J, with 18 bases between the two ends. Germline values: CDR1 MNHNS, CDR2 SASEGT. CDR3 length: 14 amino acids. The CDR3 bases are TGTGCCTCGCAACCGAGGGAGGTGTACAATGAGCAGTTCTTC. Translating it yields CASQPREVYNEQFF.

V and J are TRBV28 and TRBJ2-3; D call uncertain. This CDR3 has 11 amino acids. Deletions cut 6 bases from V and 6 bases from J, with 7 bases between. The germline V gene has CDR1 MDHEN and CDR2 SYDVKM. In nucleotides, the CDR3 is TGTGCCAGCAGCGTAATGGATACGCAGTATTTT. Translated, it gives CASSVMDTQYF.

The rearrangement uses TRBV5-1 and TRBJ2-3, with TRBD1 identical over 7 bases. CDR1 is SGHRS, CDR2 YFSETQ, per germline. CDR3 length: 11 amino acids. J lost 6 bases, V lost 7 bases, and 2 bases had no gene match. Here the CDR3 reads CASLRGDTQYF. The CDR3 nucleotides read TGCGCCAGCCTCAGGGGGGATACGCAGTATTTT.

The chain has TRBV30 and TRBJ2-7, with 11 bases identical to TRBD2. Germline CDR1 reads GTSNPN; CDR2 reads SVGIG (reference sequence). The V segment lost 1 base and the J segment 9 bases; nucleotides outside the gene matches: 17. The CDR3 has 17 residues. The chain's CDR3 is CAWSDPPLAGGLLVQYF. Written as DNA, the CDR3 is TGTGCCTGGAGTGACCCCCCCCTAGCGGGAGGCCTACTCGTGCAGTACTTC.

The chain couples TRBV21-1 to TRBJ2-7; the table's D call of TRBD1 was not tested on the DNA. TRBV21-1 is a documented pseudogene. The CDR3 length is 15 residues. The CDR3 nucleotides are TGTGCCAGCAGCAAAGGGGCTGCTAACTCCTACGAGCAGTACTTC. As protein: CASSKGAANSYEQYF.